The 25 T cell receptor beta chains below all came from one sample that was sequenced in a study of T-cell reconstitution after alpha-beta-depleted transplantation in children. During its preparation, the TCRbeta library received unique molecular identifiers. TCRdb called the PCR reads again in MiXCR, with one record for every CDR3 protein. This sample has more than 85,000 distinct CDR3 sequences; 7.5% to 9% occur once, and the top ten carry about a sixth. Specimen: PBMCs, collected before TCRalphabeta/CD19-depleted stem cell transplant. The origin of the receptors is a boy younger than 10 with acute lymphoblastic leukemia, due to receive a stem cell transplant.

This clonotype was seen ten or more times. The chain carries TRBV7-6 and TRBJ1-5; no firm D call. Per germline, CDR1 SGHVS and CDR2 FNYEAQ. V was shortened by 1 base and J by 0 bases, with 4 bases between the two germline ends. The CDR3 has 14 residues. The DNA of the CDR3 is TGTGCCAGCAGCTTAGACGGTAGCAATCAGCCCCAGCATTTT. This sequence encodes CASSLDGSNQPQHF.

This clonotype was detected ten times or more. The chain joins TRBV12-3 or TRBV12-4 to TRBJ2-3, with 8 positions matching TRBD2. After removal of 6 bases from V and 1 base from J, the junction contained 6 bases not matched to a gene. The CDR3 covers 15 residues. CDR3 DNA: TGTGCCAGCAGGTTCCCCGGGGGGGGCACAGATACGCAGTATTTT. Protein: CASRFPGGGTDTQYF.

This clonotype was seen many times. This sequence joins TRBV6-1 and TRBJ2-7, with 7 bases lining up with TRBD1. This CDR3 is built from 14 residues. J was trimmed by 2 bases and V by 6 bases; bases with no gene match: 7. Germline V gene data show CDR1 as MNHNS and CDR2 as SASEGT. CDR3 coding DNA: TGTGCCAGCAGGACACAGGGGCCAGCCTACGAGCAGTACTTC. Translated, it gives CASRTQGPAYEQYF.

This clonotype was counted ten times or more. This sequence joins TRBV5-5 and TRBJ2-5; D remains ambiguous. V lost 8 bases and J lost 1, with 9 bases in between. This CDR3 has 12 amino acids. Germline V gives CDR1 SGHKS, CDR2 YYEKEE (reference sequence). For the CDR3, the DNA is TGTGCCAGACAGACAATCCAAGAGACCCAGTACTTC. Translated: CARQTIQETQYF.

This clonotype was observed a few times. The rearrangement links TRBV3-1 to TRBJ2-1; 7 nucleotides line up with TRBD2. The CDR3 runs to 14 residues. Germline lookup yields CDR1 LGHDT and CDR2 YNNKEL (reference sequence). The V segment lost 4 bases and the J segment 5 bases; nucleotides outside the gene matches: 5. The CDR3 here is CASSLRGRDNEQFF. The DNA of the CDR3 is TGTGCCAGCAGCCTGAGAGGGAGGGACAATGAGCAGTTCTTC.

The chain uses TRBV6-1 and TRBJ2-7, with 8 bases lining up with TRBD1. CDR3 length equals 17 residues. The germline CDR1 and CDR2 sequences are MNHNS and SASEGT. J gave up 0 bases and V 3 bases, and 10 bases lay outside the gene matches. The CDR3 DNA is TGTGCCAGCAGTGACGCGGACAGGGCTTATTTCTCCTACGAGCAGTACTTC. This encodes CASSDADRAYFSYEQYF.

This clonotype was detected a few times. The J gene is TRBJ1-5, the V gene TRBV10-2; D not certain. Deletions cut 1 base from V and 9 bases from J, with 10 bases between. CDR1 and CDR2 from the germline V gene are WSHSY and SAAADI. This CDR3 has 13 amino acids. This chain's CDR3 is CASSEWTDWPQHF. The CDR3 DNA sequence: TGCGCCAGCAGTGAGTGGACGGACTGGCCCCAGCATTTT.

A few counts support this clonotype. The J gene is TRBJ2-1, the V gene TRBV20-1; 11 nucleotides line up with TRBD2. The CDR3 is made up of 15 amino acids. CDR1 is DFQATT and CDR2 is SNEGSKA in the germline V gene (reference sequence). The V and J ends lost 2 bases and 2 bases, in that order; junction bases with no gene match: 2. CDR3 sequence: CSARLAGGAYNEQFF. The CDR3 bases are TGCAGTGCTAGATTAGCGGGGGGGGCCTACAATGAGCAGTTCTTC.

This clonotype was picked up a small number of times. This chain connects TRBV7-2 to TRBJ2-5; TRBD1 aligns across 7 bases. Germline assignment: CDR1 SGHTA and CDR2 FQGNSA. The CDR3 contains 13 residues. V lost 4 bases and J lost 2; bases outside the gene matches: 1. DNA for the CDR3: TGTGCCAGCAGCTGGGGACAGCAAGAGACCCAGTACTTC. As protein: CASSWGQQETQYF.

In this sample, this clonotype turned up many times. The chain employs TRBV7-6 and TRBJ2-7; 15 positions agree with TRBD2. This CDR3 has 19 residues. The germline CDR1 and CDR2 sequences are SGHVS and FNYEAQ. The junction had 11 bases not matched to a gene; V was cut back by 5 bases and J by 0 bases. Here the CDR3 DNA reads TGTGCCAGCAGCCTCTCGGGACTAGCGGGGGGACTCAGCTCCTACGAGCAGTACTTC. This translates into CASSLSGLAGGLSSYEQYF.

This clonotype has only a few counts. The chain uses TRBV7-8 and TRBJ1-2; TRBD1 might be the D (5 bases). The CDR3 is 13 amino acids. The V gene's germline CDR1 is SGHVS and CDR2 FQNEAQ. The V end lost 10 bases, the J end lost 3 bases, and 15 bases lay between the germline ends. The CDR3 is CATLGAGYYGYTF. The CDR3 DNA reads as TGTGCCACCTTGGGCGCAGGGTACTATGGCTACACCTTC. The variable domain in full, with the rest retrieved from reference TRBV7-8 and TRBJ1-2, is GAGVSQSPRYKVAKRGQDVALRCDPISGHVSLFWYQQALGQGPEFLTYFQNEAQLDKSGLPSDRFFAERPEGSVSTLKIQRTQQEDSAVYLCATLGAGYYGYTFGSGTRLTVV.

Remarks on this clonotype: One base away lies a much larger clone, so this may be a sequencing read error. The CDR3 carries no conserved terminal phenylalanine or tryptophan, so it likely arises from a read error. V usage is TRBV7-9 and J usage is TRBJ1-5; D not resolved. The CDR3 loop spans 15 amino acids. The V gene lost 1 base and the J gene lost 0 bases, with 7 bases spanning the gap. Germline V gene sequence: CDR1 SEHNR, CDR2 FQNEAQ (reference sequence). CDR3 residues: CASSLGPNSNQPQHY. CDR3 nucleotides: TGTGCCAGCAGCTTAGGCCCTAATAGCAATCAGCCCCAGCATTAT.

The chain uses TRBV7-2 and TRBJ2-1; D unresolved. V lost 5 bases to trimming and J lost 7 bases, with 6 bases between them. The CDR3 has 11 amino acids. CDR1 is SGHTA, CDR2 FQGNSA, per germline. The CDR3 sequence is CASSRVNEQFF. CDR3 nucleotide sequence: TGTGCCAGCAGCAGGGTGAATGAGCAGTTCTTC.

V gene TRBV2 combines with J gene TRBJ1-4, with D possibly matching TRBD1 (6 bases). There are 15 residues in the CDR3. Germline V gene lookup returns CDR1 SNHLY and CDR2 FYNNEI. V was shortened by 3 bases and J by 5 bases, with 13 bases between the two germline ends. In nucleotides, the CDR3 is TGTGCCAGCAGTGACCGACAGGTTCGGAATGAAAAACTGTTTTTT. Protein sequence: CASSDRQVRNEKLFF. Supplemented by reference TRBV2 and TRBJ1-4, the full variable domain reads EPEVTQTPSHQVTQMGQEVILRCVPISNHLYFYWYRQILGQKVEFLVSFYNNEISEKSEIFDDQFSVERPDGSNFTLKIRSTKLEDSAMYFCASSDRQVRNEKLFFGSGTQLSVL.

The chain has TRBV19 and TRBJ2-1; TRBD1 might be the D (6 bases). Trimming left V 3 bases short and J 3 bases short, with 12 bases between. This CDR3 has 15 residues. Germline CDR1 reads LNHDA; CDR2 reads SQIVND (reference sequence). The DNA for the CDR3 is TGTGCCAGTAGTATTTTGGGCAGGGGCTACAATGAGCAGTTCTTC. It translates to CASSILGRGYNEQFF. Variable domain in full (rest from reference TRBV19 and TRBJ2-1): DGGITQSPKYLFRKEGQNVTLSCEQNLNHDAMYWYRQDPGQGLRLIYYSQIVNDFQKGDIAEGYSVSREKKESFPLTVTSAQKNPTAFYLCASSILGRGYNEQFFGPGTRLTVL.

The chain recombines TRBV7-8 with TRBJ2-7, with TRBD2 matching over 12 bases. The germline gives CDR1 SGHVS, CDR2 FQNEAQ. This CDR3 comprises 15 residues. The V and J ends lost 5 bases and 4 bases, in that order; junction bases with no gene match: 6. CDR3 loop: CASSPRTSGVYEQYF. In nucleotides, the CDR3 is TGTGCCAGCAGCCCTCGGACTAGCGGGGTGTACGAGCAGTACTTC.

The rearrangement links TRBV2 to TRBJ1-1, with D possibly being TRBD1 (6 bases). Trimming removed 4 bases at V and 3 bases at J, with 12 bases between. CDR1 SNHLY and CDR2 FYNNEI come from the germline V gene. CDR3 length: 14 amino acids. The CDR3 spells CASSGDRRDTEAFF. The CDR3 bases are TGTGCCAGCAGTGGCGACAGGAGGGACACTGAAGCTTTCTTT.

This clonotype was detected ten times or more. This chain links TRBV7-7 with TRBJ2-1, with unresolved D. Germline V gene lookup returns CDR1 SSHAT and CDR2 FNYEAQ (reference sequence). The CDR3 extends over 16 amino acids. The V end lost 5 bases, the J end lost 0 bases, and 14 bases lay between the germline ends. The CDR3 loop is CASSRGRLVSYNEQFF. The CDR3 DNA sequence: TGTGCCAGCAGCCGAGGACGGCTAGTCTCCTACAATGAGCAGTTCTTC.

Ten or more counts support this clonotype. V usage is TRBV7-2 and J usage is TRBJ2-4, with TRBD2 matching 10 bases. Germline CDR1 reads SGHTA; CDR2 reads FQGNSA. The V and J ends lost 5 bases and 7 bases, in that order; junction bases with no gene match: 5. CDR3 length: 14 amino acids. As DNA, the CDR3 is TGTGCCAGCAGCCAAAGCGGGGGGGGGAACATTCAGTACTTC. As protein: CASSQSGGGNIQYF.

This clonotype was observed a handful of times. The chain is built from TRBV25-1 and TRBJ2-1; no definite D call. Deletions cut 3 bases from V and 6 bases from J, with 12 bases between. The germline CDR1 and CDR2 sequences are MGHDK and SYGVNS. This CDR3 is built from 14 residues. The chain's CDR3 is CASSESGVLNEQFF. In nucleotides, the CDR3 is TGTGCCAGCAGTGAGTCTGGCGTCCTCAATGAGCAGTTCTTC.

A remark on this clonotype: A much more abundant neighbour one base away suggests this may be a read error. CDR3 sequence (DNA): TGTGCCAGCGGTTACTCGAGCTACGAGCAGTACTTC. This gives the protein CASGYSSYEQYF. This sequence joins TRBV6-2 or TRBV6-3 and TRBJ2-7; no definite D call. The CDR3 contains 12 residues. CDR1 is MNHEY, CDR2 SVGEGT, per germline.

This clonotype was seen repeatedly, ten times or more. The chain links TRBV29-1 to TRBJ2-7; a possible D gene is TRBD1 (5 bases). CDR1 and CDR2 from the germline V gene are SQVTM and ANQGSEA. The V and J ends lost 6 bases and 3 bases respectively, with 12 bases between them. The CDR3 extends over 12 amino acids. Written as DNA, the CDR3 is TGCAGCGTCGCGAAAAGGGGCTACGAGCAGTACTTC. Translation: CSVAKRGYEQYF.

Note on this clonotype: A much larger clone lies one base from this, so it may be a read error. The chain has TRBV6-4 and TRBJ1-5; no firm D call. The CDR3 consists of 14 residues. Germline V gives CDR1 MRHNA, CDR2 SNTAGT. Trimming pared 7 bases from V and 6 bases from J, leaving 16 bases between. The CDR3 sequence is CASIPAGSSQPQHF. In DNA, the CDR3 is TGTGCCAGCATTCCAGCGGGATCCAGTCAGCCCCAGCATTTT.

This clonotype was observed a handful of times. This chain joins TRBV20-1 and TRBJ2-3; 7 bases agree with TRBD2. The germline V gene encodes CDR1 DFQATT and CDR2 SNEGSKA (reference sequence). V lost 2 bases and J lost 0; bases outside the gene matches: 14. CDR3 size: 18 residues. The CDR3 bases are TGCAGTGCTAGACCCCTCCTCCCAGGACTAGGAAGCACAGATACGCAGTATTTT. It encodes CSARPLLPGLGSTDTQYF.

This clonotype was observed at least ten times. The V gene is TRBV12-3 or TRBV12-4, the J gene TRBJ2-1; 7 nucleotides line up with TRBD1. This CDR3 is 13 amino acids long. The J segment lost 14 bases and the V segment lost 5 bases, leaving 12 bases of the junction unmatched. The CDR3 loop is CASSDLRGQGKFF. As DNA, the CDR3 is TGTGCCAGCAGTGACCTTAGGGGGCAGGGGAAGTTCTTC.